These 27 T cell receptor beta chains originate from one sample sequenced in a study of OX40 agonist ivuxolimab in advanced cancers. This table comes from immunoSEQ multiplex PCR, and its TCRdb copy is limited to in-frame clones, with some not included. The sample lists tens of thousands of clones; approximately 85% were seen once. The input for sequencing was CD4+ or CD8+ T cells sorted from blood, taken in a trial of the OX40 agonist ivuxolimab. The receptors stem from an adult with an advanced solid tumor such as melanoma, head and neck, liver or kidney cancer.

CDR3 sequence (DNA): TGTGCCAGCAGACCATACCGGGACACACAAGAGACCCAGTACTTC. This translates into CASRPYRDTQETQYF. The V call is TRBV9, the J call TRBJ2-5; TRBD1 might be the D (6 bases). This CDR3 comprises 15 residues. CDR1 and CDR2 (germline): SGDLS, YYNGEE. V was trimmed by 5 bases and J by 2 bases, leaving 16 bases between them.

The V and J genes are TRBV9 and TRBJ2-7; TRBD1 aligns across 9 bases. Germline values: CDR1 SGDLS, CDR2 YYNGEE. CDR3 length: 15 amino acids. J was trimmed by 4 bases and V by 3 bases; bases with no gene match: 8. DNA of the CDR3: TGTGCCAGCAGCGGCCAGGACAGGGGTTCGTACGAGCAGTACTTC. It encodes CASSGQDRGSYEQYF.

CDR3 region: CASSQERTAPLQETQYF. CDR3 DNA: TGCGCCAGCAGCCAAGAGCGGACAGCTCCATTACAAGAGACCCAGTACTTC. The chain uses TRBV4-1 and TRBJ2-5; weak D call: TRBD1 (6 bases). With 0 bases removed from V and 2 bases from J, the gap between germline ends came to 16 bases. CDR3 size: 17 residues. Germline lookup yields CDR1 MGHRA and CDR2 YSYEKL.

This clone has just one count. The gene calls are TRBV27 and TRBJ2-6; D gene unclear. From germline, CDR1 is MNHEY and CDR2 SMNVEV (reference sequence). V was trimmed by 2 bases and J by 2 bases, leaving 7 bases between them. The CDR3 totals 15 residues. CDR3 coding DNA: TGTGCCAGCAGTTTACTTTTCCCTGGGGCCAACGTCCTGACTTTC. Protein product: CASSLLFPGANVLTF.

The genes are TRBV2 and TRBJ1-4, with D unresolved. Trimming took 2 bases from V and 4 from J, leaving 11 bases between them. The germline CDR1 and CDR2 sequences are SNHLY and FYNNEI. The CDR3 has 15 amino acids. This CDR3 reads CASSEYVQYNEKLFF. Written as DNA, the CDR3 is TGTGCCAGCAGTGAATATGTACAGTATAATGAAAAACTGTTTTTT. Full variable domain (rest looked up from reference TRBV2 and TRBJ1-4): EPEVTQTPSHQVTQMGQEVILRCVPISNHLYFYWYRQILGQKVEFLVSFYNNEISEKSEIFDDQFSVERPDGSNFTLKIRSTKLEDSAMYFCASSEYVQYNEKLFFGSGTQLSVL.

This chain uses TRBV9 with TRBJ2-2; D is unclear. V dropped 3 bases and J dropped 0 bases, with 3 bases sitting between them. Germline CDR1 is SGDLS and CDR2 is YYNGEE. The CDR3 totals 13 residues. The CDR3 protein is CASSAPNTGELFF. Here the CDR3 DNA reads TGTGCCAGCAGCGCCCCGAACACCGGGGAGCTGTTTTTT.

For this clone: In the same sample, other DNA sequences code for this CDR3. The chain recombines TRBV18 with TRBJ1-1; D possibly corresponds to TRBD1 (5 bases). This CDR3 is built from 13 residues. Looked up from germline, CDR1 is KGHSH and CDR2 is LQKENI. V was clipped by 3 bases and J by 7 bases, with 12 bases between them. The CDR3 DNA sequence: TGTGCCAGCTCACCCGGGGGTGGAAATGAAGCTTTCTTT. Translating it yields CASSPGGGNEAFF.

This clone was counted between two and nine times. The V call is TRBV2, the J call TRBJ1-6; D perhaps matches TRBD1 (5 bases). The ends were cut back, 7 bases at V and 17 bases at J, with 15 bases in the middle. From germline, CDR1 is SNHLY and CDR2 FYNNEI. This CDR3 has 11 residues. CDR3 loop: CASNYQEGIHF. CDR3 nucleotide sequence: TGTGCCAGCAATTATCAGGAGGGGATCCACTTT.

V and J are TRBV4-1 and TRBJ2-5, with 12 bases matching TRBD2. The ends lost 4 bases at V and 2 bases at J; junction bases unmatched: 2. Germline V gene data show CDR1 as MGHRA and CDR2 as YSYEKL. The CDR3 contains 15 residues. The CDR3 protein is CASSPSGGAQETQYF. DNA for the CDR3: TGCGCCAGCAGCCCTAGCGGGGGGGCACAAGAGACCCAGTACTTC.

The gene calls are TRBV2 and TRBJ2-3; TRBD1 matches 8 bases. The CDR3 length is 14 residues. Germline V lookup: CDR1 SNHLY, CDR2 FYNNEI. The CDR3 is CAAGDRGSEDTQYF. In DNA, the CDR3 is TGTGCAGCCGGAGACAGGGGATCTGAAGATACGCAGTATTTT.

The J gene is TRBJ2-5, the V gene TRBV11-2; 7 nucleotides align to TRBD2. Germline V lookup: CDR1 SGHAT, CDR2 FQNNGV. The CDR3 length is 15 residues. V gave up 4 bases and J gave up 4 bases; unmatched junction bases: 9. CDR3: CASSSLGGGGETQYF. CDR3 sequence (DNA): TGTGCCAGCAGCTCCCTCGGCGGGGGAGGAGAGACCCAGTACTTC.

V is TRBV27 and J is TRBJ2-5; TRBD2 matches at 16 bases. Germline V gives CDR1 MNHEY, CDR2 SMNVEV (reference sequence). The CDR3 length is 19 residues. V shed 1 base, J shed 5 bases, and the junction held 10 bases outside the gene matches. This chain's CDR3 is CASSLYSGTSGGAGETQYF. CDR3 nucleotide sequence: TGTGCCAGCAGTTTATATTCCGGGACTAGCGGGGGGGCCGGGGAGACCCAGTACTTC.

The CDR3: CASSPGQGGYEQYF. The CDR3 nucleotides read TGTGCCAGCAGCCCGGGACAGGGGGGTTACGAGCAGTACTTC. V usage is TRBV5-4 and J usage is TRBJ2-7; 11 bases map to TRBD1. Looked up from germline, CDR1 is SGHNT and CDR2 is YYREEE (reference sequence). Losses at the gene ends were 4 bases for V and 4 bases for J; bases not matched to a gene: 4. CDR3 size: 14 residues.

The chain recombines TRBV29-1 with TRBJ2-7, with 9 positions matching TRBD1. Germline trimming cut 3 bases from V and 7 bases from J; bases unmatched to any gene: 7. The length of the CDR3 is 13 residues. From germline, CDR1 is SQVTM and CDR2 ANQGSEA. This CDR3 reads CSVDWTGAGEQYF. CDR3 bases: TGCAGCGTTGACTGGACAGGGGCAGGGGAGCAGTACTTC.

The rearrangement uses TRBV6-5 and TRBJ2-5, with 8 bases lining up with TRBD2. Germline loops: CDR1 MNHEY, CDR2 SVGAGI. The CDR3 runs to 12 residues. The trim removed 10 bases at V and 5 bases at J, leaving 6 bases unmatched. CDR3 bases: TGTGCCATCGGGGGGGGCTGGGAGACCCAGTACTTC. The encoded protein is CAIGGGWETQYF.

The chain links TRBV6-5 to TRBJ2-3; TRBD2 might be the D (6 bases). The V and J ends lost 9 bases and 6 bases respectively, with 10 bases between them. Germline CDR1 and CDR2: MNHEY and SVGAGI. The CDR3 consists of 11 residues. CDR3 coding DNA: TGTGCCAGTCACCGGGGGGATACGCAGTATTTT. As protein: CASHRGDTQYF.

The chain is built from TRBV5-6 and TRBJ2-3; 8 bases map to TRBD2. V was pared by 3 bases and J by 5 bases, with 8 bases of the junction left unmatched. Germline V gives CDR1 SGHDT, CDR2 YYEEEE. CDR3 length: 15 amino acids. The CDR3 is CASSSGGLAGDTQYF. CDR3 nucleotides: TGTGCCAGCAGCTCCGGGGGGCTAGCGGGAGATACGCAGTATTTT. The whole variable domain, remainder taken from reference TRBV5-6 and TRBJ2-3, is DAGVTQSPTHLIKTRGQQVTLRCSPKSGHDTVSWYQQALGQGPQFIFQYYEEEERQRGNFPDRFSGHQFPNYSSELNVNALLLGDSALYLCASSSGGLAGDTQYFGPGTRLTVL.

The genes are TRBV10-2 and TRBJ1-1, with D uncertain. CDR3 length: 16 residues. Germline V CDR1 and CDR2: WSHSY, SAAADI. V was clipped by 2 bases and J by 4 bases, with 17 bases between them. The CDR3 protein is CASSEVVGRLSTEAFF. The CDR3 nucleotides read TGCGCCAGCAGTGAGGTAGTAGGCAGGCTTAGCACTGAAGCTTTCTTT.

CDR3 sequence (DNA): TGTGCCAGCAGACCATTCCCCTCGGGGGCTGTCTACAATGAGCAGTTCTTC. Protein: CASRPFPSGAVYNEQFF. The V gene is TRBV7-2, the J gene TRBJ2-1, with D possibly being TRBD1 or TRBD2 (6 bases each). The CDR3 has 17 residues. In germline, CDR1 is SGHTA, CDR2 FQGNSA. The V and J ends lost 6 bases and 3 bases respectively, with 21 bases between them.

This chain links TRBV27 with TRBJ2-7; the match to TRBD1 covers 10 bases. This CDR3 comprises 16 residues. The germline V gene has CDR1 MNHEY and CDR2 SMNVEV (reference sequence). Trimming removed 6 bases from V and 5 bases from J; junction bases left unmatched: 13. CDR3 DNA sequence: TGTGCCAGCAGCTCACTACCGGGACAGGGGTTCAACGAGCAGTACTTC. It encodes CASSSLPGQGFNEQYF.

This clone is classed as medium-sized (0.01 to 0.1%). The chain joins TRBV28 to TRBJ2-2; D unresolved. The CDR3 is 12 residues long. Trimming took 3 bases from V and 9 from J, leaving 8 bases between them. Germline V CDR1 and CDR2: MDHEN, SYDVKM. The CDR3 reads CASSFGAWELFF. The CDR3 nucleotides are TGTGCCAGCAGTTTCGGCGCATGGGAGCTGTTTTTT.

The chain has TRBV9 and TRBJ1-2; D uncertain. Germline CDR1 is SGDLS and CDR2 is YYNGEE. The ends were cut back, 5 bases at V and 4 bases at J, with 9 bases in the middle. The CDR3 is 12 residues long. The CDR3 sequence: CASSGSSYGYTF. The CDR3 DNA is TGTGCCAGCAGTGGAAGTAGCTATGGCTACACCTTC. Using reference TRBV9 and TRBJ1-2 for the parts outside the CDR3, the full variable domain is DSGVTQTPKHLITATGQRVTLRCSPRSGDLSVYWYQQSLDQGLQFLIQYYNGEERAKGNILERFSAQQFPDLHSELNLSSLELGDSALYFCASSGSSYGYTFGSGTRLTVV.

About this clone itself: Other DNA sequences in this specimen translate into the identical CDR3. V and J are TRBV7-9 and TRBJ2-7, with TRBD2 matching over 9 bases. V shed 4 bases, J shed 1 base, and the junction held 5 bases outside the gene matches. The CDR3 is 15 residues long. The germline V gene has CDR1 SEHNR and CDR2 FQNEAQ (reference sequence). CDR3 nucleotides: TGTGCCAGCAGCTCTGCGGGGGGGCGGTCCTACGAGCAGTACTTC. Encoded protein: CASSSAGGRSYEQYF.

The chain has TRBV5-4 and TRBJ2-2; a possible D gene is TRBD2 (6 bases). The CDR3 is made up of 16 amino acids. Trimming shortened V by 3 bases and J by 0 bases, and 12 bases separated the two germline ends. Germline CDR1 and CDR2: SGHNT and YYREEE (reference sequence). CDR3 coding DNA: TGTGCCAGCAGCTGGGGGGACGGCGCGAACACCGGGGAGCTGTTTTTT. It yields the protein CASSWGDGANTGELFF.

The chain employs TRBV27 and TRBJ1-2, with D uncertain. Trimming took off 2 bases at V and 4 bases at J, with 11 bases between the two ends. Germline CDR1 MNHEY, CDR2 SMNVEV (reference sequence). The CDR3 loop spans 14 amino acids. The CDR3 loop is CASSLTPSGYGYTF. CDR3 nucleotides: TGTGCCAGCAGTTTAACCCCATCCGGCTATGGCTACACCTTC.

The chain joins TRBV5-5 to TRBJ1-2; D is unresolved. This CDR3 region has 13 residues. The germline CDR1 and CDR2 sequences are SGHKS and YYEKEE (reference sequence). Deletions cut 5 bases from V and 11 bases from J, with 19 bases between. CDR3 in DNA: TGTGCCAGCAGTTACGGACCAGAAAAGGAATACACCTTC. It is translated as CASSYGPEKEYTF.

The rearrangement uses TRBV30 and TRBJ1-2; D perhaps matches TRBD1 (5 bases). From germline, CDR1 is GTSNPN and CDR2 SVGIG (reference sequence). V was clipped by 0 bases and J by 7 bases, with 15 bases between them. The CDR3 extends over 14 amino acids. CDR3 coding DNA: TGTGCCTGGAGTGTACCCGGGACCGATTTTGGCTACACCTTC. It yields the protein CAWSVPGTDFGYTF. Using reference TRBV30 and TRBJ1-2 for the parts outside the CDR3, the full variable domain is SQTIHQWPATLVQPVGSPLSLECTVEGTSNPNLYWYRQAAGRGLQLLFYSVGIGQISSEVPQNLSASRPQDRQFILSSKKLLLSDSGFYLCAWSVPGTDFGYTFGSGTRLTVV.